These 2 T cell receptor beta chains share one sample of origin, sequenced in a study of blood T cell repertoires in COVID-19 (dated by TCRdb to 2018 to 2021). Libraries were made using the immunoSEQ multiplex PCR assay. TCRdb mirrors the immuneACCESS table, restricted to in-frame sequences. Some clones are absent from its copies; in checked studies, under half trace to an unresolved V gene, and the reason for the others is unknown. This sample holds some 66,000 clones; approximately 80% were observed only once. Roughly 47% of the sample is in the top ten clones. The specimen was peripheral blood. These receptors all stem from a woman of 80 years or more with acute or convalescent COVID-19.

This clone occurred a few times. This chain links TRBV28 with TRBJ1-6; D possibly corresponds to TRBD1 (6 bases). Germline-derived CDR1 and CDR2 are MDHEN and SYDVKM. Trimming removed 4 bases at V and 0 bases at J, with 10 bases between. The CDR3 totals 16 residues. The CDR3 DNA is TGTGCCAGCAGTTACAGGGCGGACTCCTATAATTCACCCCTCCACTTT. Protein: CASSYRADSYNSPLHF.

V is TRBV18 and J is TRBJ1-5; maybe TRBD1 (6 bases). V lost 6 bases and J 3 bases, leaving 12 bases between the germline ends. The CDR3 covers 14 residues. Germline V CDR1 and CDR2: KGHSH, LQKENI. The CDR3 nucleotides read TGTGCCAGCTCCCCGGACAGCTTCAATCAGCCCCAGCATTTT. This sequence encodes CASSPDSFNQPQHF.